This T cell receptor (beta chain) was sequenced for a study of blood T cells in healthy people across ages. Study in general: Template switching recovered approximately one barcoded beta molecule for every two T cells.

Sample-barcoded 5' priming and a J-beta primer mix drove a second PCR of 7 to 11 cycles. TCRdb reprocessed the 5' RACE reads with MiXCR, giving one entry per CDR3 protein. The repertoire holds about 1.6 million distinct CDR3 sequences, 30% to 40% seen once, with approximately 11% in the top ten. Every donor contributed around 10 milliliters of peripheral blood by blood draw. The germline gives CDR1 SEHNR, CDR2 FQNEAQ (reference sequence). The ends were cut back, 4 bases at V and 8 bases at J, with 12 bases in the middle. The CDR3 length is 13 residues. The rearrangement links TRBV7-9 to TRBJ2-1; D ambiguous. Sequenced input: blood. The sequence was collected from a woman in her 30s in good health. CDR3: CASSSDWVDEQFF. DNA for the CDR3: TGTGCCAGCAGCTCCGACTGGGTAGATGAGCAGTTCTTC. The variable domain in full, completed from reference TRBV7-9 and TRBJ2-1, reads DTGVSQNPRHKITKRGQNVTFRCDPISEHNRLYWYRQTLGQGPEFLTYFQNEAQLEKSRLLSDRFSAERPKGSFSTLEIQRTEQGDSAMYLCASSSDWVDEQFFGPGTRLTVL.